Listed below are T cell receptor beta chains from one sample, sequenced in a study of T cell responses to AZD1222 COVID-19 vaccine. The method was immunoSEQ multiplex PCR; TCRdb's version includes in-frame clones alone and lacks a portion of them. The sample holds under 150,000 clones, approximately 90% seen once. Sequenced here: peripheral blood, sampled on day 0 of AZD1222 vaccination. The source of these receptors is an adult in good health. Each CDR3 is given with its conserved first and last residue. Size is stated for part of the rows, as once, few or many counts, or as a class when the clone is expanded.

V: TRBV7-2
J: TRBJ1-5
size: NA
CDR3: CASSSSPYRRSNQPQHF

V: TRBV6-1
J: TRBJ2-2
size: NA
CDR3: CASSEGLGGTGELFF

V: TRBV6-1
J: TRBJ1-4
size: once
CDR3: CASSENGIPNEKLFF

V: TRBV19
J: TRBJ2-3
size: NA
CDR3: CASSIKVTVADTQYF

V: TRBV6-5
J: TRBJ1-2
size: NA
CDR3: CASSYAPAGTYGYTF

V: TRBV7-9
J: TRBJ2-1
size: NA
CDR3: CASSFGSGSYNEQFF

V: TRBV27
J: TRBJ2-6
size: NA
CDR3: CASSRRGLDNVLTF

V: TRBV2
J: TRBJ2-5
size: NA
CDR3: CASSEGGGETQYF

V: TRBV5-4
J: TRBJ1-4
size: NA
CDR3: CASSAGRGEKLFF

V: TRBV9
J: TRBJ1-1
size: NA
CDR3: CASSVVRDNTEAFF

V: TRBV21-1
J: TRBJ1-2
size: NA
CDR3: CASSNFGFGYTF

V: TRBV6-2/TRBV6-3
J: TRBJ1-6
size: NA
CDR3: CASSLGTGSHSPLHF

V: TRBV6-1
J: TRBJ2-7
size: NA
CDR3: CASSDGSNYEQYF

V: TRBV7-6
J: TRBJ1-2
size: NA
CDR3: CASSLARGGDGYTF

V: TRBV5-4
J: TRBJ2-7
size: NA
CDR3: CASSLPLPGGQGNEQYF

V: TRBV6-5
J: TRBJ1-2
size: NA
CDR3: CASRSAGARGYTF

V: TRBV4-1
J: TRBJ1-4
size: NA
CDR3: CASSQVYRVNEKLFF